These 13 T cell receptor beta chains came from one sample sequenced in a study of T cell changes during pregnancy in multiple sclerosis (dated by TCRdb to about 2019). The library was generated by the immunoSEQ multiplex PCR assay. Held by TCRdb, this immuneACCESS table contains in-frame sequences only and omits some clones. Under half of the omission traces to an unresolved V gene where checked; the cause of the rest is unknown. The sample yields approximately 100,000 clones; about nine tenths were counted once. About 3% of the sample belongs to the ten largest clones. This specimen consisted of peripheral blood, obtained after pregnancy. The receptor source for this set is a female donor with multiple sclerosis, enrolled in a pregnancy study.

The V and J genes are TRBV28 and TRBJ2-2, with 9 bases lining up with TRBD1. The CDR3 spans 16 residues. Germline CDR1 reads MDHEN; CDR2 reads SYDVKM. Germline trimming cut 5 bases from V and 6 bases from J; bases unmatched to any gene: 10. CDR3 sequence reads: CASSPDRGSNPGELFF. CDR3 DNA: TGTGCCAGCAGTCCCGACAGGGGGAGTAATCCCGGGGAGCTGTTTTTT.

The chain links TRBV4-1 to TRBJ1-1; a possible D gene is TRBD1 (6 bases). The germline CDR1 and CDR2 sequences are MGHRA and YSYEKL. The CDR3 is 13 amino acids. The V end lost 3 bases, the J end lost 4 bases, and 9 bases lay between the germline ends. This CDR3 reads CASSHFRGTEAFF. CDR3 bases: TGCGCCAGCAGCCATTTCAGGGGCACTGAAGCTTTCTTT.

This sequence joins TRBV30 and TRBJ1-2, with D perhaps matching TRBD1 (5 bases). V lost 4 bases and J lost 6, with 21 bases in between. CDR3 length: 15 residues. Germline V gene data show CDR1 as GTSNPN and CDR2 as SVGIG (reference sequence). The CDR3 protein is CAWNGAGWGVDGYTF. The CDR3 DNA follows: TGTGCCTGGAACGGTGCGGGGTGGGGGGTTGATGGCTACACCTTC.

This CDR3 reads CASRGRGEHGYTF. The CDR3 nucleotides read TGTGCCAGCAGGGGTCGGGGGGAGCATGGCTACACCTTC. The rearrangement joins TRBV2 to TRBJ1-2; D possibly corresponds to TRBD1 (5 bases). The germline gives CDR1 SNHLY, CDR2 FYNNEI. This CDR3 is built from 13 residues. Trimming removed 6 bases at V and 6 bases at J, with 14 bases between.

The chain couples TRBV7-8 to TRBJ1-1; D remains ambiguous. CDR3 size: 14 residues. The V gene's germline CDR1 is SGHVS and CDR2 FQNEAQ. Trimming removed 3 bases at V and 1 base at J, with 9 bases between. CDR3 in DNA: TGTGCCAGCAGCTTGGCGGGCCCGAACACTGAAGCTTTCTTT. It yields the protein CASSLAGPNTEAFF.

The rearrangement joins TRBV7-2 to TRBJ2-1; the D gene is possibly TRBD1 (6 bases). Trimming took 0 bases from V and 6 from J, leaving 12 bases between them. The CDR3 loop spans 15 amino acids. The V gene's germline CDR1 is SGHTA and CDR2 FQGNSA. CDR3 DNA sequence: TGTGCCAGCAGCTTAGCCGCGGGCAGGGGCAATGAGCAGTTCTTC. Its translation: CASSLAAGRGNEQFF.

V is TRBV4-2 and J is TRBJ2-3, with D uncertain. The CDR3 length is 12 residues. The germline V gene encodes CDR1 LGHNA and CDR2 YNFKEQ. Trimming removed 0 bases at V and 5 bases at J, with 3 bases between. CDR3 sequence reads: CASSQDQDTQYF. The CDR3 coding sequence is TGTGCCAGCAGCCAAGATCAAGATACGCAGTATTTT.

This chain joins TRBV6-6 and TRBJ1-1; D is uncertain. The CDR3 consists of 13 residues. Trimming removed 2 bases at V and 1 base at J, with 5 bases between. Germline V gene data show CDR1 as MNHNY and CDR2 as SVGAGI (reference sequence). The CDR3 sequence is CASSYVQNTEAFF. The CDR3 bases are TGTGCCAGCAGTTACGTTCAGAACACTGAAGCTTTCTTT.

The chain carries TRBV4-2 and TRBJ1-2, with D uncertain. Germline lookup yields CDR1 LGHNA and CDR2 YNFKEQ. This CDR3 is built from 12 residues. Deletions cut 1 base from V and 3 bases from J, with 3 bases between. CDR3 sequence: CASSQADYGYTF. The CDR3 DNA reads TGTGCCAGCAGCCAAGCCGACTATGGCTACACCTTC.

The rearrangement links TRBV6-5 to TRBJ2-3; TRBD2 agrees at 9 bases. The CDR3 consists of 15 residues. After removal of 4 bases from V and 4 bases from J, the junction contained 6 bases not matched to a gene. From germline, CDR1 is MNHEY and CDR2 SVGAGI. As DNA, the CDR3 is TGTGCCAGCAGTTCCGCGGGGGGGCTGGCAGATACGCAGTATTTT. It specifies CASSSAGGLADTQYF.

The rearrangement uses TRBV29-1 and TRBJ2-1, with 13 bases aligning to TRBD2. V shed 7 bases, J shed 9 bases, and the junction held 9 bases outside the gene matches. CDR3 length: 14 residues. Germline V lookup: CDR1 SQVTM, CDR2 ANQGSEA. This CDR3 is CSAGGGLAGTEQFF. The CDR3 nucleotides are TGCAGCGCCGGGGGGGGACTAGCGGGGACTGAGCAGTTCTTC.

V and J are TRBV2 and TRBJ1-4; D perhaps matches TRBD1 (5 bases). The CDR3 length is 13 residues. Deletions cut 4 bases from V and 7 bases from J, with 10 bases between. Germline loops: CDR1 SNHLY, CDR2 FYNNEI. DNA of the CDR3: TGTGCCAGCAGTGGGGGGAGGGCTGAAAAACTGTTTTTT. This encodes CASSGGRAEKLFF.

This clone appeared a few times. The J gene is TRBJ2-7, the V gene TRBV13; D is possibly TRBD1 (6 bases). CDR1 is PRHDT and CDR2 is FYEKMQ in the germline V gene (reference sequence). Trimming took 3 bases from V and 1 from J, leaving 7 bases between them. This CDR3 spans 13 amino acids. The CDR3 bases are TGTGCCAGCAGCTTCGGACAGTCCTACGAGCAGTACTTC. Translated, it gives CASSFGQSYEQYF.